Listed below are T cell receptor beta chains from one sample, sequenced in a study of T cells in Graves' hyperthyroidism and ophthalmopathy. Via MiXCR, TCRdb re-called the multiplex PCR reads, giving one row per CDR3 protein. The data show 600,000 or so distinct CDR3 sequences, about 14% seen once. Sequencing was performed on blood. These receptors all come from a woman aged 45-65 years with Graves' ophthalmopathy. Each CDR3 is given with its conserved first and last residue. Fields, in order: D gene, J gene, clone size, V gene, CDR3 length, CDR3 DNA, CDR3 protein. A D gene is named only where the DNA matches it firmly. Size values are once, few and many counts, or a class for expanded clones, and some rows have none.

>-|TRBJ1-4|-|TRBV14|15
TGTGCCAGCAGCCAAGTGGACCCTCCCCGGGAAAAACTGTTTTTT
CASSQVDPPREKLFF
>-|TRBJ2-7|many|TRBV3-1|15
TGTGCCAGCAGCCAAGTAGCGGAGGCCCCCTACGAGCAGTACTTC
CASSQVAEAPYEQYF
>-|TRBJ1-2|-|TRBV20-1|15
TGCAGTGCTAGAGAGGTTGACAAGCTTAACTATGGCTACACCTTC
CSAREVDKLNYGYTF
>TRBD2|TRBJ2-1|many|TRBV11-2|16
TGTGCCAGCAGCCCCTTACTAGCGGGAGCTTTTAATGAGCAGTTCTTC
CASSPLLAGAFNEQFF
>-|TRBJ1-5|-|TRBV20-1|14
TGCAGTGCTAGAGAAACAGAGAGCAATCAGCCCCAGCATTTT
CSARETESNQPQHF
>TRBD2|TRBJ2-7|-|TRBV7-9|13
TGTGCCAGCAGCTCACTAGCGGAATACGAGCAGTACTTC
CASSSLAEYEQYF
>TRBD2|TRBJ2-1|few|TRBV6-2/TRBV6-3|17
TGTGCCAGCAGAAGATTCCAGGGGACTAGCGGGAGGAATGAGCAGTTCTTC
CASRRFQGTSGRNEQFF
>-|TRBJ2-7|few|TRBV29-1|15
TGCAGCGTTGTCTTCTTAGCGCCTGACACCTACGAGCAGTACTTC
CSVVFLAPDTYEQYF
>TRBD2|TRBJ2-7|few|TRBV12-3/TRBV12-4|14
TGTGCCAGCAGACCGGGACTAGCTTCTTTCGAGCAGTACTTC
CASRPGLASFEQYF
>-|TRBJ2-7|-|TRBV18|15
TGTGCCAGCTCACCGCCGGGACTTTCAAACTACGAGCAGTACTTC
CASSPPGLSNYEQYF
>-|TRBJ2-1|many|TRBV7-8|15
TGTGCCAGCAGATCCGTTACGAGCTCCTACAATGAGCAGTTCTTC
CASRSVTSSYNEQFF
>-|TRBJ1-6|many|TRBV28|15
TGTGCCAGCAGTCTCTCCTCCCCGGGGAATTCACCCCTCCACTTT
CASSLSSPGNSPLHF
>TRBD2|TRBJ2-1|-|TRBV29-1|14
TGCAGCGCCGACGGTAGTAGCGGGAGCTATGAGCAGTTCTTC
CSADGSSGSYEQFF
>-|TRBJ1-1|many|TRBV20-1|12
TGCAGTGCTAGCTCGGATAACACTGAAGCTTTCTTT
CSASSDNTEAFF
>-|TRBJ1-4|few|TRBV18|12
TGTGCCAGCTCACAGAATAATGAAAAACTGTTTTTT
CASSQNNEKLFF
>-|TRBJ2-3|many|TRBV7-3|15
TGTGCCAGCAGCTTATCCCAGGGACTCACAGATACGCAGTATTTT
CASSLSQGLTDTQYF
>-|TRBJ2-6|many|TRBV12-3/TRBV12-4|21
TGTGCCAGCAGTTTGAATTCGCTGTGGACGCGTTACATCTCTGGGGCCAACGTCCTGACTTTC
CASSLNSLWTRYISGANVLTF
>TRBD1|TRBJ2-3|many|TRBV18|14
TGTGCCAGCTCACGGACAGGGAAGGCAGATACGCAGTATTTT
CASSRTGKADTQYF
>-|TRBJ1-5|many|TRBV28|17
TGTGCCAGCAGTTTAGATCGAGGGTCCCCCAAGGATCAGCCCCAGCATTTT
CASSLDRGSPKDQPQHF
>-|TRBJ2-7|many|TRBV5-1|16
TGCGCCAGCAGCTTGTTTCCGGCGGGACAATCCTACGAGCAGTACTTC
CASSLFPAGQSYEQYF
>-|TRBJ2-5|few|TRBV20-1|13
TGCAGTGCTCGAGCCGACAGTGAAGAGACCCAGTACTTC
CSARADSEETQYF
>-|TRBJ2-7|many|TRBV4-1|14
TGCGCCAGCAGCCCCCTGGGCATGCGCTACGAGCAGTACTTC
CASSPLGMRYEQYF
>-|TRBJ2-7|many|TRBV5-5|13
TGTGCCAGGGCCCCGGGACACCGAGGAGGGCAGTACTTC
CARAPGHRGGQYF
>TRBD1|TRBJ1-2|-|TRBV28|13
TGTGCCAGCAGTTCACACAGGGGCGGAGGCTACACCTTC
CASSSHRGGGYTF
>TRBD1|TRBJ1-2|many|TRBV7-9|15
TGTGCCAGCGCCCTGGGAGGACAGGGGGCCGGTGGCTACACCTTC
CASALGGQGAGGYTF
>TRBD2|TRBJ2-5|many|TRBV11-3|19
TGTGCCAGCAGCTTAGTTGGAAGTCTAGCGGGAGTTCGGGGAGAGACCCAGTACTTC
CASSLVGSLAGVRGETQYF
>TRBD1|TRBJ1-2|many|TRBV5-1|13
TGTGCCAGCAGTTTAGGGGACAGCTATGGCTACACCTTC
CASSLGDSYGYTF
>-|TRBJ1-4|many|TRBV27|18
TGTGCCAGCAGTTTGACAGGACGCGAAGGGTCAACTAATGAAAAACTGTTTTTT
CASSLTGREGSTNEKLFF
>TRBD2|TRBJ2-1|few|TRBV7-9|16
TGTGCCAGCAGCCCAACTCCCGGGACTAGCGGCGATGAGCAGTTCTTC
CASSPTPGTSGDEQFF
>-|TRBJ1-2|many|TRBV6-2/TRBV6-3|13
TGTGCCAGCAGTTCGACACAGACATATGGCTACACCTTC
CASSSTQTYGYTF
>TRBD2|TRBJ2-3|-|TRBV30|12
TGTGCCTGGGCCGGGGGGGCAGATACGCAGTATTTT
CAWAGGADTQYF
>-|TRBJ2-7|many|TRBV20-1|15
TGCAGTGCTGAAACGGAGGTTAATTCCCCCTACGAGCAGTACTTC
CSAETEVNSPYEQYF
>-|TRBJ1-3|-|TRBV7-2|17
TGTGCCAGCAGCTTAGCGCCCTTACAAGGGACTGGAAACACCATATATTTT
CASSLAPLQGTGNTIYF
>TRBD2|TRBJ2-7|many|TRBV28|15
TGTGCCAGCAGTTCGATAGCGGGAGGGCCATACGAGCAGTACTTC
CASSSIAGGPYEQYF
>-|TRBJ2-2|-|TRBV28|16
TGTGCCAGCAGTTTCGTTCAGGGGTTAAGCACCGGGGAGCTGTTTTTT
CASSFVQGLSTGELFF
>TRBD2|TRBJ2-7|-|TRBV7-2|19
TGTGCCAGCAGCTTAGCCCTGGGACTAGCGGGAGGGCCAACCTACGAGCAGTACTTC
CASSLALGLAGGPTYEQYF
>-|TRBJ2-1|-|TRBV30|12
TGTGCCTGGAGACTCTTTAGGGATGAGCAGTTCTTC
CAWRLFRDEQFF